Listed below are T cell receptor beta chains from one sample, sequenced in a study of regulatory T cells in long-lasting Graves disease. TCRdb processed the multiplex PCR reads anew with MiXCR; each CDR3 protein has one entry. The sample includes 550,000 to 700,000 distinct CDR3 sequences, 15% to 20% seen only once; the top ten take 9.5% to 15%. This sample also appeared in a second study, on T cells in Graves' hyperthyroidism and ophthalmopathy.

The sample consisted of peripheral blood mononuclear cells (PBMCs), taken at new diagnosis, from a patient treated with antithyroid drugs. The origin of the receptors is a man aged 18 to 30 with Graves disease. Each CDR3 is given with its conserved first and last residue. A D gene is named only where the DNA matches it firmly. Clone sizes are given selectively: once, few, many, or a class where the clone is expanded.

j_gene	abundance	v_gene	d_gene	CDR3nt	CDR3aa
TRBJ2-5	many	TRBV28	TRBD2	TGTGCCAGCAGTCCCTGGACTAGCGGGAGTGAGACCCAGTACTTC	CASSPWTSGSETQYF
TRBJ2-5	many	TRBV7-9	-	TGTGCCAGCAGCTTAATCAGGGACACCCCGGAGACCCAGTACTTC	CASSLIRDTPETQYF
TRBJ2-3	-	TRBV10-3	-	TGTGCCATCAGTGAGTCCAGGGGGACTCTCGGCACAGATACGCAGTATTTT	CAISESRGTLGTDTQYF
TRBJ2-3	-	TRBV6-1	TRBD2	TGTGCCAGCAAACGACTAGCCGGGGGGTTCACAGATACGCAGTATTTT	CASKRLAGGFTDTQYF
TRBJ2-5	-	TRBV5-6	-	TGTGCCAGCAGCTTGGATTCGTGGGAGACCCAGTACTTC	CASSLDSWETQYF
TRBJ2-5	many	TRBV20-1	TRBD2	TGCAGTGCTAGAGCGGGGGGAGAGACCCAGTACTTC	CSARAGGETQYF
TRBJ1-2	many	TRBV10-3	-	TGTGCCATCAGCGAACGGACCGAGGAATACTATGGCTACACCTTC	CAISERTEEYYGYTF
TRBJ1-2	many	TRBV3-1	-	TGTGCCAGCAGCCAAGAAGGTACAGGGTGGATTGGCTACACCTTC	CASSQEGTGWIGYTF
TRBJ2-5	-	TRBV5-1	-	TGCGCCAGCAGCTTGGAGGGATTAGTCGGGGGGACCCAGTACTTC	CASSLEGLVGGTQYF
TRBJ2-7	many	TRBV12-3/TRBV12-4	-	TGTGCCAGCAGTCCCGAACAGGGTCGGCAGTACTTC	CASSPEQGRQYF
TRBJ1-1	-	TRBV15	TRBD1	TGTGCCACCAGCAGGACAGGGATGAACACTGAAGCTTTCTTT	CATSRTGMNTEAFF
TRBJ1-5	few	TRBV6-1	-	TGTGCCAGCACTGTGAGACAGTTAAGTCAGCCCCAGCATTTT	CASTVRQLSQPQHF
TRBJ1-2	many	TRBV6-1	TRBD1	TGTGCCAGCAGTCCCGTCATGAGGACAGGGCGTTACTATGGCTACACCTTC	CASSPVMRTGRYYGYTF
TRBJ2-7	many	TRBV2	-	TGTGCCAGCAGGCAGGGCAGTTCCTACGAGCAGTACTTC	CASRQGSSYEQYF
TRBJ1-6	-	TRBV12-3/TRBV12-4	-	TGTGCCAGCAGTTTGGGGTCAAGCTCCTATAATTCACCCCTCCACTTT	CASSLGSSSYNSPLHF
TRBJ2-5	few	TRBV5-1	-	TGCGCCAGCAGTGAGGGCGGGACCATACAAGAGACCCAGTACTTC	CASSEGGTIQETQYF
TRBJ2-3	many	TRBV7-3	-	TGTGCCAGCAGCCCCTCGGCGGCCACAGATACGCAGTATTTT	CASSPSAATDTQYF